This TCR beta chain was captured in a study of blood T cell repertoires in COVID-19. The wider study: Researchers got acute and convalescent COVID-19 samples from the United States, Italy and Spain. The cDNA or gDNA used as material had been derived from T cells, B-cell-depleted T cells, or PBMCs.

The CDR3 runs 12 residues. Trimming left V 6 bases short and J 5 bases short, with 10 bases between. Participant ages covered roughly 18 to 89 years across 25 or so US areas. Allocation to cohorts depended on clinical history reported by the participants. Profiled with immunoSEQ multiplex PCR; TCRdb holds only in-frame clones, not every one. The sample yields approximately 160,000 clones, around 78% seen once. The chain is built from TRBV12-3 or TRBV12-4 and TRBJ2-5; D ambiguous. The sequencing sample was made of PBMCs or T cells enriched from blood (not recorded which). This clonotype originated in a woman aged 50 to 60 who had recovered from COVID-19. CDR3 DNA sequence: TGTGCCAGCAGCATAACATTGGAGACCCAGTACTTC. The encoded protein is CASSITLETQYF.